This T cell receptor (beta chain) was captured in a study of PD-1 blockade in mismatch repair-deficient tumors. Turning to the study itself: Patients had approximately 11 mismatch repair-deficient cancer types and were previously treated and progressing.

V was clipped by 0 bases and J by 4 bases, with 7 bases between them. The CDR3 is made up of 14 amino acids. Per the germline V gene, CDR1 is MNHEY and CDR2 is SMNVEV (reference sequence). Using immunoSEQ multiplex PCR, the repertoire was profiled, and TCRdb retains in-frame clones only, with some absent. This repertoire shows tens of thousands of clones, 70% to 90% found once; its top ten account for over 11%. This clone was seen once. The sequence came from an adult with mismatch repair-deficient cancer. The sequencing here drew on peripheral blood, taken 52 weeks after starting pembrolizumab. The chain employs TRBV27 and TRBJ1-3; D remains ambiguous. CDR3 bases: TGTGCCAGCAGTTTATCTCTTGGGGGAAACACCATATATTTT. Translating it yields CASSLSLGGNTIYF.